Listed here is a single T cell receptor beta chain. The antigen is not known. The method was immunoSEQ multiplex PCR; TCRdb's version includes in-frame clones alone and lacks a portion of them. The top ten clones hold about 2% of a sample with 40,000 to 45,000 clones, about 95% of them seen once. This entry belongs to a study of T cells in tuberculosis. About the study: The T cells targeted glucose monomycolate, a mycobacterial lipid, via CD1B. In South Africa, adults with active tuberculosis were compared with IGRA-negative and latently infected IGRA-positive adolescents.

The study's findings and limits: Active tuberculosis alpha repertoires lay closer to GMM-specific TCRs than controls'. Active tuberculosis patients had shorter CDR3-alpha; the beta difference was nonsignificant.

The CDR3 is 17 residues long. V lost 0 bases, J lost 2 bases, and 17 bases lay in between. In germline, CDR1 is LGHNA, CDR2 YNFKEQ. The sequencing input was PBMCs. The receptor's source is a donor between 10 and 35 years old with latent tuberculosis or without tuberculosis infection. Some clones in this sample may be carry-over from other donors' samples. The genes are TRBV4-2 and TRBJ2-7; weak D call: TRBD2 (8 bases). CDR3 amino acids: CASSQEISGTVPYEQYF. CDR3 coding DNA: TGTGCCAGCAGCCAAGAAATTAGCGGGACAGTACCCTACGAGCAGTACTTC.